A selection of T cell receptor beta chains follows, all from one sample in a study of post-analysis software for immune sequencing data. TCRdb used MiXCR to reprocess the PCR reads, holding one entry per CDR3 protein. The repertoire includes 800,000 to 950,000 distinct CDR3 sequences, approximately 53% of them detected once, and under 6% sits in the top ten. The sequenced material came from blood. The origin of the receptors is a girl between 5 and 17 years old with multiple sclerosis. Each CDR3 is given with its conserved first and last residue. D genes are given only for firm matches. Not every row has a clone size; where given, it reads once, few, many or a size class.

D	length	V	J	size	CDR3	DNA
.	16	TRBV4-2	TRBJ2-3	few	CASSRSGVSSTDTQYF	TGTGCCAGCAGCCGAAGTGGAGTTTCTAGCACAGATACGCAGTATTTT
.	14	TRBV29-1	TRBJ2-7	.	CSVVSSASAYEQYF	TGCAGCGTTGTCAGTAGTGCATCCGCCTACGAGCAGTACTTC
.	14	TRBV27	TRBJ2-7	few	CASSLQGSIYEQYF	TGTGCCAGCAGTTTACAGGGGAGTATTTACGAGCAGTACTTC
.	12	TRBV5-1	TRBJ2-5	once	CASSLYSGEQYF	TGCGCCAGCAGCTTGTATTCTGGGGAGCAGTACTTC
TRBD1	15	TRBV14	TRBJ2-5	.	CASSQTGLIGETQYF	TGTGCCAGCAGCCAGACAGGGCTTATCGGAGAGACCCAGTACTTC
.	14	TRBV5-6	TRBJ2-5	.	CASSLATRQETQYF	TGTGCCAGCAGCTTGGCTACACGGCAAGAGACCCAGTACTTC
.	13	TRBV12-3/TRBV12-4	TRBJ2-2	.	CASSQNRVGELFF	TGTGCCAGCAGTCAAAATCGTGTCGGGGAGCTGTTTTTT
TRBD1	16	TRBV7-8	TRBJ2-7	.	CASSLSGQGQRVEQYF	TGTGCCAGCAGCTTATCAGGACAGGGGCAGAGAGTCGAGCAGTACTTC
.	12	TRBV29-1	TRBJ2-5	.	CSVAVGVETQYF	TGCAGCGTTGCTGTGGGCGTGGAGACCCAGTACTTC
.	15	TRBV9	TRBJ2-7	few	CASSLGGPSSYEQYF	TGTGCCAGCAGCCTCGGGGGGCCGAGCTCCTACGAGCAGTACTTC
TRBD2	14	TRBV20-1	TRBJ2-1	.	CSARLAGGHNEQFF	TGCAGTGCCCGACTAGCGGGAGGACACAATGAGCAGTTCTTC
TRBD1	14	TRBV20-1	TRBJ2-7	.	CSARVQGFSYEQYF	TGCAGTGCTAGAGTACAGGGGTTCTCCTACGAGCAGTACTTC
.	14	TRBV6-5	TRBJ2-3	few	CASSPTSSTDTQYF	TGTGCCAGCAGTCCAACTTCTAGCACAGATACGCAGTATTTT
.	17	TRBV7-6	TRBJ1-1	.	CASSLNTGGPLNTEAFF	TGTGCCAGCAGCTTAAATACAGGAGGCCCCTTGAACACTGAAGCTTTCTTT
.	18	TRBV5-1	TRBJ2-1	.	CASSLSGSLPGRNNEQFF	TGCGCCAGCAGCTTGTCCGGGAGCCTCCCGGGTCGGAACAATGAGCAGTTCTTC
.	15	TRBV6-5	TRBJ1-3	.	CASSYYHSSGNTIYF	TGTGCCAGCAGTTACTACCACAGCTCTGGAAACACCATATATTTT
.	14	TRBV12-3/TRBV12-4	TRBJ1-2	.	CASSLTVGPYGYTF	TGTGCCAGCAGTTTAACCGTGGGGCCCTATGGCTACACCTTC
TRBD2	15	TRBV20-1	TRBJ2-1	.	CSAGGRLAGRNEQFF	TGCAGTGCTGGGGGCAGACTAGCGGGACGCAATGAGCAGTTCTTC
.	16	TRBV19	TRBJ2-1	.	CASTQSGPPSYNEQFF	TGTGCCAGTACTCAGAGCGGCCCCCCCTCCTACAATGAGCAGTTCTTC
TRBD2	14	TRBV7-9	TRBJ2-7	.	CACSPLGLGYEQYF	TGTGCCTGCAGCCCCTTAGGACTAGGCTACGAGCAGTACTTC
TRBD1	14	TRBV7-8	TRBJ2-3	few	CASSSDREADTQYF	TGTGCCAGCAGCTCGGACAGGGAAGCAGATACGCAGTATTTT
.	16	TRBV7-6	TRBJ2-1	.	CASSSIGIVSYNEQFF	TGTGCCAGCAGCTCAATCGGGATTGTCTCCTACAATGAGCAGTTCTTC
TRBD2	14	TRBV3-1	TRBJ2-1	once	CASKRTSGGNEQFF	TGTGCCAGCAAGCGAACTAGCGGAGGGAATGAGCAGTTCTTC
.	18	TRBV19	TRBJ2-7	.	CASSPTWGGLTSSYEQYF	TGTGCCAGTAGTCCAACCTGGGGAGGACTTACGAGCTCCTACGAGCAGTACTTC